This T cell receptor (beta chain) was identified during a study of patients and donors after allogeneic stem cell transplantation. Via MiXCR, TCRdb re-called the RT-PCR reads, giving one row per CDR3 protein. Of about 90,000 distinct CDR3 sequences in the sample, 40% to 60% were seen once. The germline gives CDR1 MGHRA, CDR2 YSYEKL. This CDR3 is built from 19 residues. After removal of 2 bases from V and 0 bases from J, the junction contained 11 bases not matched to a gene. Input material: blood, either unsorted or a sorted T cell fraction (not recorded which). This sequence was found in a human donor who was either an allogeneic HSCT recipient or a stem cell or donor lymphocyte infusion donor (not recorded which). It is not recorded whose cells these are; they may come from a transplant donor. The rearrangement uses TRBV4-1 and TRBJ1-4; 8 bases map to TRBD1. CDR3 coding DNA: TGCGCCAGCAGCCAACAGGGGGCAGGACCCGCTCCAACTAATGAAAAACTGTTTTTT. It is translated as CASSQQGAGPAPTNEKLFF.